Each of the 10 T cell receptor beta chains below was sequenced from the same sample in a study of T cell responses to AZD1222 COVID-19 vaccine (dated by TCRdb to the early 2020s). The receptor library was made with the immunoSEQ multiplex PCR assay. TCRdb stores this immuneACCESS table with in-frame sequences only. Part of the clones is absent; in the studies checked, under half of the shortfall reflects unresolved V genes, and no reason is known for the rest. This sample lists under 140,000 clones; over 90% were detected once. Together, the top ten hold 2.5% to 3% of the sample. The sample's time point, from its label and the paper: about 28 days (+/-7) after the second vaccine dose. Material: peripheral blood, obtained 28 days after the second AZD1222 dose. These receptors originate from an adult who received the AZD1222 COVID-19 vaccine.

V and J are TRBV4-2 and TRBJ2-7; a possible D gene is TRBD1 (5 bases). This CDR3 is built from 15 residues. Trimming took off 4 bases at V and 5 bases at J, with 18 bases between the two ends. Germline assignment: CDR1 LGHNA and CDR2 YNFKEQ. The CDR3 DNA follows: TGTGCCAGCAGCCTCGGACAAGGGAAGAACGACGAGCAGTACTTC. Residues: CASSLGQGKNDEQYF.

The chain links TRBV6-1 to TRBJ1-1; 7 nucleotides line up with TRBD1. The germline V gene encodes CDR1 MNHNS and CDR2 SASEGT. The CDR3 sequence is 15 residues long. With V trimmed by 1 base and J by 6 bases, 8 bases remained unmatched. The CDR3: CASSEEGQMRAEAFF. The DNA for the CDR3 is TGTGCCAGCAGTGAAGAGGGACAGATGCGGGCTGAAGCTTTCTTT.

This clone was counted a single time. The chain is built from TRBV5-5 and TRBJ1-4; 11 positions match TRBD1. CDR1 SGHKS and CDR2 YYEKEE come from the germline V gene (reference sequence). With V trimmed by 2 bases and J by 3 bases, 6 bases remained unmatched. The CDR3 consists of 17 residues. The CDR3 DNA follows: TGTGCCAGCAGCTTCGGACAGGGGGCGTTCTCTAATGAAAAACTGTTTTTT. Its protein is CASSFGQGAFSNEKLFF.

The chain has TRBV25-1 and TRBJ2-2; D might be TRBD1 or TRBD2, each matching 5 bases. V dropped 8 bases and J dropped 1 base, with 8 bases sitting between them. CDR1 is MGHDK and CDR2 is SYGVNS in the germline V gene. This CDR3 is built from 13 residues. The CDR3 reads CASGTRNTGELFF. In nucleotides, the CDR3 is TGTGCCAGCGGGACGAGGAACACCGGGGAGCTGTTTTTT. The variable domain in full, with the rest retrieved from reference TRBV25-1 and TRBJ2-2, is EADIYQTPRYLVIGTGKKITLECSQTMGHDKMYWYQQDPGMELHLIHYSYGVNSTEKGDLSSESTVSRIRTEHFPLTLESARPSHTSQYLCASGTRNTGELFFGEGSRLTVL.

The V gene is TRBV6-5, the J gene TRBJ1-5; possible D gene TRBD1, 5 bases. Germline V lookup: CDR1 MNHEY, CDR2 SVGAGI. Trimming took 5 bases from V and 5 from J, leaving 13 bases between them. This CDR3 is 14 amino acids long. The CDR3: CASSLNGAHQPQHF. The CDR3 coding sequence is TGTGCCAGCAGTCTTAACGGGGCTCATCAGCCCCAGCATTTT.

The CDR3 DNA reads TGTGCCAGCAGCGCCTATAATTCACCCCTCCACTTT. It is translated as CASSAYNSPLHF. The chain has TRBV7-2 and TRBJ1-6; unclear D gene. CDR3 size: 12 residues. Trimming cost V 5 bases and J 2 bases, with 1 base left between them. The germline V gene encodes CDR1 SGHTA and CDR2 FQGNSA.

The table lists this clone with a count of one. CDR3 region: CASSVTGQTGELFF. In DNA, the CDR3 is TGTGCCAGTAGTGTCACAGGGCAAACCGGGGAGCTGTTTTTT. The chain employs TRBV19 and TRBJ2-2; D perhaps matches TRBD1 (6 bases). In germline, CDR1 is LNHDA, CDR2 SQIVND (reference sequence). Between the trimmed V and J ends, which lost 5 bases and 5 bases, there was a span of 12 bases. CDR3 size: 14 residues. Combining the CDR3 with reference TRBV19 and TRBJ2-2 gives the whole variable domain DGGITQSPKYLFRKEGQNVTLSCEQNLNHDAMYWYRQDPGQGLRLIYYSQIVNDFQKGDIAEGYSVSREKKESFPLTVTSAQKNPTAFYLCASSVTGQTGELFFGEGSRLTVL.

The chain couples TRBV4-1 to TRBJ2-3, with D hard to call. Trimming removed 0 bases from V and 4 bases from J, with 14 bases in between. The CDR3 is made up of 16 amino acids. Per germline, CDR1 MGHRA and CDR2 YSYEKL. CDR3 residues: CASSQEARIDPDTQYF. The CDR3 DNA is TGCGCCAGCAGCCAAGAGGCCAGAATTGATCCAGATACGCAGTATTTT.

The chain links TRBV11-2 to TRBJ1-6, with TRBD1 as a possible D gene (6 bases). V was trimmed by 0 bases and J by 12 bases, leaving 12 bases between them. The CDR3 is made up of 14 amino acids. CDR1 is SGHAT and CDR2 is FQNNGV in the germline V gene. Here the CDR3 reads CASSLDFQGKPLHF. The CDR3 coding sequence is TGTGCCAGCAGCTTAGATTTCCAGGGGAAACCCCTCCACTTT. Based on the CDR3 plus reference TRBV11-2 and TRBJ1-6, the full variable domain is EAGVAQSPRYKIIEKRQSVAFWCNPISGHATLYWYQQILGQGPKLLIQFQNNGVVDDSQLPKDRFSAERLKGVDSTLKIQPAKLEDSAVYLCASSLDFQGKPLHFGNGTRLTVT.

The V and J genes are TRBV13 and TRBJ2-7; D unresolved. This CDR3 contains 11 residues. CDR1 is PRHDT, CDR2 FYEKMQ, per germline (reference sequence). V shed 8 bases and J shed 7 bases, with 12 bases lying between them. CDR3 amino acids: CASGVAREQYF. DNA of the CDR3: TGTGCCAGCGGCGTCGCTCGTGAGCAGTACTTC.